Listed below are T cell receptor beta chains from one sample, sequenced in a study of shared clonotypes between healthy human individuals. Profiling relied on immunoSEQ multiplex PCR, and the TCRdb table lists in-frame clones only, not all of them. The sample includes around 1,900,000 clones, 80% to 95% of them seen just once. Input material: naive CD8+ T cells from PBMCs. All receptors derive from a man aged 18 to 29 in good health. Some clones in this sample may be carry-over from other donors' samples. Both conserved end residues are trimmed from each CDR3. Each record gives: clone size, V gene, J gene, CDR3 protein. Clone size appears in some rows only: once, few, many, or a class for an expanded clone.

clone size: -; V gene: TRBV9; J gene: TRBJ1-3; CDR3 protein: ASSETGSAGNTIY
clone size: -; V gene: TRBV13; J gene: TRBJ2-4; CDR3 protein: ASSLGGQGIDIQY
clone size: -; V gene: TRBV9; J gene: TRBJ2-2; CDR3 protein: ASSVNYYTTGELF
clone size: -; V gene: TRBV9; J gene: TRBJ1-5; CDR3 protein: ASSEGQGPNQPQH
clone size: -; V gene: TRBV28; J gene: TRBJ2-3; CDR3 protein: ASRQGNRDTQY
clone size: -; V gene: TRBV7-9; J gene: TRBJ2-1; CDR3 protein: ASSPGTRDEQF
clone size: once; V gene: TRBV12-2; J gene: TRBJ1-1; CDR3 protein: ASRSRDSEAF
clone size: -; V gene: TRBV28; J gene: TRBJ2-2; CDR3 protein: ASSLFGLMNTGELF
clone size: -; V gene: TRBV7-9; J gene: TRBJ2-7; CDR3 protein: ASSRPSDGTYEQY
clone size: -; V gene: TRBV19; J gene: TRBJ2-1; CDR3 protein: ASSLLGLYNEQF
clone size: once; V gene: TRBV7-9; J gene: TRBJ2-1; CDR3 protein: ASSLGGLGLNNEQF
clone size: -; V gene: TRBV7-7; J gene: TRBJ2-3; CDR3 protein: ASSTLVGTSAYTQY
clone size: once; V gene: TRBV28; J gene: TRBJ2-3; CDR3 protein: ASSFPTDTQY
clone size: -; V gene: TRBV28; J gene: TRBJ2-1; CDR3 protein: ASSLNQGSYNEQF
clone size: once; V gene: TRBV7-9; J gene: TRBJ1-2; CDR3 protein: ADGGRGYGYT
clone size: -; V gene: TRBV28; J gene: TRBJ1-2; CDR3 protein: ASSLRFYVGGGYT
clone size: -; V gene: TRBV10-1; J gene: TRBJ2-2; CDR3 protein: ASSDRPQGAGGCTGELF
clone size: -; V gene: TRBV7-8; J gene: TRBJ2-7; CDR3 protein: ASSARDTTYEQY
clone size: -; V gene: TRBV6-5; J gene: TRBJ2-5; CDR3 protein: ASSRTGGLEETQY
clone size: -; V gene: TRBV28; J gene: TRBJ2-1; CDR3 protein: ASSLTGRVEQF
clone size: -; V gene: TRBV4-3; J gene: TRBJ2-5; CDR3 protein: ASSQDAETTQETQY
clone size: -; V gene: TRBV7-9; J gene: TRBJ1-2; CDR3 protein: ASSFSDTWSYGYT
clone size: -; V gene: TRBV27; J gene: TRBJ1-5; CDR3 protein: ASRGIMGNQPQH
clone size: -; V gene: TRBV4-3; J gene: TRBJ1-1; CDR3 protein: ASSQEDRPNTEAF
clone size: -; V gene: TRBV30; J gene: TRBJ2-7; CDR3 protein: AWNPGLDYEQY
clone size: once; V gene: TRBV9; J gene: TRBJ2-1; CDR3 protein: ASSVRPESSYNEQF
clone size: once; V gene: TRBV5-1; J gene: TRBJ2-1; CDR3 protein: ASSLGLVDNEQF
clone size: -; V gene: TRBV27; J gene: TRBJ1-5; CDR3 protein: ASSPLHTEPQH
clone size: -; V gene: TRBV15; J gene: TRBJ2-1; CDR3 protein: ATSREGQGAGDEQF
clone size: -; V gene: TRBV5-6; J gene: TRBJ2-7; CDR3 protein: ASSLAGSNYEQY
clone size: -; V gene: TRBV13; J gene: TRBJ2-3; CDR3 protein: ASSLNGGASVSDTQY
clone size: -; V gene: TRBV9; J gene: TRBJ1-1; CDR3 protein: ASSAAQGPSKGTTEAF
clone size: -; V gene: TRBV28; J gene: TRBJ1-1; CDR3 protein: ASSLLMGAVTEAF
clone size: -; V gene: TRBV28; J gene: TRBJ1-5; CDR3 protein: ASTLIENQPQH
clone size: -; V gene: TRBV25-1; J gene: TRBJ2-7; CDR3 protein: ASTTALNYEQY
clone size: -; V gene: TRBV9; J gene: TRBJ2-5; CDR3 protein: ASSVGTDPRGTQY
clone size: -; V gene: TRBV7-9; J gene: TRBJ2-1; CDR3 protein: ASSLVQGGSYNEQF
clone size: -; V gene: TRBV21-1; J gene: TRBJ2-3; CDR3 protein: ASSNSGFIADTQY
clone size: -; V gene: TRBV7-9; J gene: TRBJ2-1; CDR3 protein: ASSLLAGGPTEQF
clone size: -; V gene: TRBV7-8; J gene: TRBJ2-3; CDR3 protein: ASSFGSGRAWTDTQY
clone size: -; V gene: TRBV9; J gene: TRBJ2-1; CDR3 protein: ASSAGRDHPYNEQF
clone size: -; V gene: TRBV7-9; J gene: TRBJ2-7; CDR3 protein: ASSFQNYEQY
clone size: -; V gene: TRBV9; J gene: TRBJ2-1; CDR3 protein: ASSAQMMPYNEQF
clone size: -; V gene: TRBV6-1; J gene: TRBJ1-1; CDR3 protein: ASSEFGQGTEAF
clone size: -; V gene: TRBV2; J gene: TRBJ1-2; CDR3 protein: ASTVQVNYGYT
clone size: once; V gene: TRBV7-6; J gene: TRBJ1-3; CDR3 protein: ASSGYYGGNTIY
clone size: -; V gene: TRBV11-2; J gene: TRBJ1-1; CDR3 protein: ASSLDGGLNTEAF
clone size: -; V gene: TRBV10-3; J gene: TRBJ2-7; CDR3 protein: AILSQGPTYEQY
clone size: -; V gene: TRBV27; J gene: TRBJ2-4; CDR3 protein: ASSSNEDLNNIQY
clone size: -; V gene: TRBV11-2; J gene: TRBJ1-2; CDR3 protein: ASSPTWQGVYGYT
clone size: few; V gene: TRBV7-9; J gene: TRBJ2-2; CDR3 protein: ASSARDRVTGELF
clone size: -; V gene: TRBV5-1; J gene: TRBJ2-7; CDR3 protein: ASSLYETVNEQY
clone size: -; V gene: TRBV28; J gene: TRBJ1-2; CDR3 protein: ASGDRGGYGYT